This is a list of T cell receptor beta chains from one sample in a study of CD8+ T cells in alopecia areata. Produced via immunoSEQ multiplex PCR; TCRdb's table is partial and in-frame only. The sample includes 80,000 to 100,000 clones, 44% of them seen just once. Sequencing used CD8+ T cells sorted from blood, obtained at week 24, from a patient treated with tofacitinib. The receptor source for this set is a human donor with alopecia areata. Both conserved end residues are part of each CDR3. D genes are given only for firm matches. For some rows the clone size is stated as once, few or many, or as a class when expanded; others skip it.

d_call j_call clone_size v_call cdr3_aa cdr3_nt
TRBD2 TRBJ2-3 few TRBV19 CASTPGLAGGRREDTQYF TGTGCCAGTACCCCCGGACTAGCGGGAGGACGGCGAGAAGATACGCAGTATTTT
TRBD2 TRBJ2-5 few TRBV29-1 CSVELSSGRRETQYF TGCAGCGTTGAGTTGAGTAGCGGGAGAAGAGAGACCCAGTACTTC
TRBD2 TRBJ2-1 NA TRBV4-3 CASSQDFGRSSDNEQFF TGCGCCAGCAGCCAAGACTTCGGGAGGTCATCGGACAATGAGCAGTTCTTC
TRBD1 TRBJ1-4 NA TRBV9 CASSVKGGAGEKLFF TGTGCCAGCAGCGTCAAAGGGGGCGCGGGTGAAAAACTGTTTTTT
NA TRBJ1-2 NA TRBV4-1 CASSQDQVTGGYTF TGCGCCAGCAGCCAAGATCAGGTGACGGGAGGCTACACCTTC
TRBD1 TRBJ2-3 NA TRBV30 CASQTGISTDTQYF TGTGCCTCCCAGACAGGGATTAGCACAGATACGCAGTATTTT
TRBD1 TRBJ2-7 NA TRBV11-3 CASSAPGQGHEQYF TGTGCCAGCAGCGCACCGGGACAGGGCCACGAGCAGTACTTC
TRBD2 TRBJ2-5 NA TRBV28 CASPSGTSGRGAQYF TGTGCCAGTCCCTCGGGGACTAGCGGGAGGGGGGCCCAGTACTTC
NA TRBJ1-2 NA TRBV2 CANLGGNYGYTF TGTGCCAATCTGGGGGGCAACTATGGCTACACCTTC
NA TRBJ2-5 NA TRBV27 CASSLPGGDTQYF TGTGCCAGCAGTTTACCCGGCGGGGACACCCAGTACTTC
TRBD2 TRBJ2-7 NA TRBV27 CASSPGLDYEQYF TGTGCCAGCAGTCCGGGACTAGATTATGAGCAGTACTTC
NA TRBJ2-2 few TRBV7-9 CASSTPGAGELFF TGTGCCAGCAGCACCCCGGGGGCCGGGGAGCTGTTTTTT
NA TRBJ2-7 few TRBV7-9 CASSPPVAEQYF TGTGCCAGCAGCCCCCCGGTGGCCGAGCAGTACTTC
TRBD2 TRBJ2-1 NA TRBV7-9 CGSTGRDYYNEQFF TGTGGTTCAACGGGCCGGGACTACTACAATGAGCAGTTCTTC
NA TRBJ1-1 NA TRBV29-1 CSVGNTEAFF TGCAGCGTCGGGAACACTGAAGCTTTCTTT
NA TRBJ2-7 NA TRBV7-7 CASSEGVAERYEQYF TGTGCTAGCAGCGAAGGGGTAGCGGAGCGATACGAGCAGTACTTC
NA TRBJ2-5 NA TRBV4-3 CASSQSRVGETQYF TGCGCCAGCAGCCAAAGCAGGGTCGGAGAGACCCAGTACTTC
NA TRBJ1-1 once TRBV7-2 CASSLDSGWNTEAFF TGTGCCAGCAGCTTAGATTCAGGTTGGAACACTGAAGCTTTCTTT
TRBD2 TRBJ2-7 NA TRBV30 CAWSVGAGPDEQYF TGTGCCTGGAGTGTAGGAGCGGGGCCCGACGAGCAGTACTTC
NA TRBJ1-5 few TRBV2 CASREEGNQPQHF TGTGCCAGCAGGGAGGAGGGAAATCAGCCCCAGCATTTT
NA TRBJ1-2 few TRBV29-1 CSVESPNYGYTF TGCAGCGTTGAGTCCCCTAACTATGGCTACACCTTC
NA TRBJ2-3 NA TRBV30 CAWRLRGRWDTQYF TGTGCCTGGAGGCTCCGGGGTCGGTGGGATACGCAGTATTTT
NA TRBJ2-7 few TRBV29-1 CSVVSGGSYEQYF TGCAGCGTTGTCTCCGGTGGAAGCTACGAGCAGTACTTC
TRBD2 TRBJ2-5 NA TRBV7-9 CASSPTGGTSVGETQYF TGTGCCAGCAGCCCAACCGGAGGCACTAGCGTGGGAGAGACCCAGTACTTC
NA TRBJ1-3 NA TRBV25-1 CATDDGGSGNTIYF TGTGCCACCGACGACGGAGGGTCTGGAAACACCATATATTTT
TRBD1 TRBJ1-5 few TRBV27 CASSWPGGSDQPQHF TGTGCCAGCAGTTGGCCAGGGGGTAGCGATCAGCCCCAGCATTTT
TRBD1 TRBJ2-2 few TRBV29-1 CSADRGVTGELFF TGCAGCGCCGACAGGGGGGTTACCGGGGAGCTGTTTTTT
NA TRBJ2-1 few TRBV10-3 CAIRDNEQFF TGTGCCATCAGGGACAATGAGCAGTTCTTC
NA TRBJ2-1 few TRBV29-1 CSVGGSSYNEQFF TGCAGCGTTGGGGGTAGCTCCTACAATGAGCAGTTCTTC
TRBD2 TRBJ2-1 NA TRBV29-1 CSVEWLAGAYYNEQFF TGCAGCGTTGAATGGCTAGCGGGAGCGTACTACAATGAGCAGTTCTTC
NA TRBJ1-2 NA TRBV9 CASSVRGVSNYGYTF TGTGCCAGCAGCGTGCGGGGGGTGTCTAACTATGGCTACACCTTC
TRBD2 TRBJ2-1 NA TRBV4-1 CASSQTSGGYNEQFF TGCGCCAGCAGCCAGACTAGCGGGGGCTACAATGAGCAGTTCTTC
TRBD1 TRBJ1-5 NA TRBV11-2 CASSTDREEDQPQHF TGTGCCAGCAGCACGGACAGGGAGGAGGATCAGCCCCAGCATTTT
NA TRBJ1-2 NA TRBV30 CAWSVGPADYGYTF TGTGCCTGGAGTGTCGGACCGGCCGACTATGGCTACACCTTC
TRBD2 TRBJ2-1 NA TRBV28 CASSSRLAGGQGNEQFF TGTGCCAGCAGTTCGAGACTAGCGGGAGGGCAAGGGAATGAGCAGTTCTTC
TRBD1 TRBJ2-7 NA TRBV4-1 CASSLSSYRGIYEQYF TGCGCCAGCAGCCTTTCATCGTACAGGGGGATCTACGAGCAGTACTTC
TRBD1 TRBJ1-1 NA TRBV25-1 CASSDRSTGADTEAFF TGTGCCAGCAGTGACCGCTCAACAGGGGCGGACACTGAAGCTTTCTTT
NA TRBJ1-5 NA TRBV4-1 CASSQEQGLGQPQHF TGCGCCAGCAGCCAAGAGCAGGGACTAGGACAGCCCCAGCATTTT
TRBD2 TRBJ2-2 NA TRBV5-1 CASSLGELLAGVYTGELFF TGCGCCAGCAGCTTGGGGGAGTTGCTAGCGGGAGTTTACACCGGGGAGCTGTTTTTT
NA TRBJ2-7 once TRBV4-1 CASSQVPPGPQSYEQYF TGCGCCAGCAGCCAAGTCCCTCCGGGACCCCAAAGCTACGAGCAGTACTTC
NA TRBJ1-1 many TRBV5-1 CASRGMNTEAFF TGCGCCAGCAGGGGAATGAACACTGAAGCTTTCTTT
TRBD2 TRBJ2-1 NA TRBV6-5 CASTLGLASYEQFF TGTGCCAGCACCCTAGGACTAGCTTCATACGAGCAGTTCTTC
NA TRBJ2-7 NA TRBV6-6 CASRGDFGESLEQYF TGTGCCAGCAGAGGGGATTTCGGGGAGTCCCTCGAGCAGTACTTC
NA TRBJ2-7 NA TRBV12-2 CASSLARSYEQYF TGTGCCAGCAGCTTAGCTAGGTCCTACGAGCAGTACTTC
NA TRBJ2-1 once TRBV4-1 CASSRILDNEQFF TGCGCCAGCAGCCGGATTCTTGACAATGAGCAGTTCTTC
TRBD1 TRBJ1-1 NA TRBV19 CASGTGRREAFF TGTGCCAGTGGGACAGGGCGACGTGAAGCTTTCTTT
NA TRBJ2-7 NA TRBV4-1 CASSQESGGSYEQYF TGCGCCAGCAGCCAAGAGAGTGGAGGCAGTTACGAGCAGTACTTC
NA TRBJ1-2 once TRBV15 CATSRDLAGSHGYTF TGTGCCACCAGCAGAGATCTCGCAGGATCGCATGGCTACACCTTC
TRBD2 TRBJ2-3 NA TRBV5-4 CASSADVLAEISTDTQYF TGTGCCAGCAGCGCGGATGTCCTAGCGGAAATTAGCACAGATACGCAGTATTTT
NA TRBJ2-5 NA TRBV6-5 CASSSRQAETQYF TGTGCCAGCAGTTCCCGACAGGCAGAGACCCAGTACTTC
TRBD2 TRBJ2-1 few TRBV29-1 CSVEDRVSGRVGVQFF TGCAGCGTTGAAGATCGCGTTAGCGGGAGGGTGGGTGTGCAGTTCTTC
NA TRBJ2-1 NA TRBV14 CASSHPGLADEQFF TGTGCCAGCAGCCACCCAGGGCTAGCAGATGAGCAGTTCTTC
NA TRBJ2-3 once TRBV9 CASSVAVTDTQYF TGTGCCAGCAGCGTAGCCGTCACAGATACGCAGTATTTT
NA TRBJ2-7 NA TRBV27 CASSLSPDRPYEQYF TGTGCCAGCAGTTTATCCCCGGACCGTCCCTACGAGCAGTACTTC
TRBD2 TRBJ2-7 once TRBV27 CASRGLADVYEQYF TGTGCCAGCAGAGGACTAGCGGATGTCTACGAGCAGTACTTC
TRBD2 TRBJ2-1 few TRBV27 CASSPGTSGRRAYNEQFF TGTGCCAGCAGCCCCGGGACTAGCGGGAGGCGGGCCTACAATGAGCAGTTCTTC
NA TRBJ1-4 once TRBV7-9 CASSLVGRDNEKLFF TGTGCCAGCAGCTTAGTAGGCAGGGATAATGAAAAACTGTTTTTT
NA TRBJ2-7 NA TRBV6-6 CASRYGPYEQYF TGTGCCAGCAGATACGGCCCCTACGAGCAGTACTTC
TRBD1 TRBJ2-1 NA TRBV4-1 CASSQETGDSYNEQFF TGCGCCAGCAGCCAGGAAACAGGGGATTCCTACAATGAGCAGTTCTTC